What follows is one T cell receptor beta chain and its context. The data belong to a study of blood T cell repertoires in COVID-19. Here immunoSEQ multiplex PCR was the method, and the copy in TCRdb shows in-frame clones only, minus some. Here the sample spans 200,000 or so clones, around 86% being singletons. Sequencing was done on a sample of PBMCs or T cells enriched from blood (not recorded which). The clonotype comes from a man aged 25 to 40 in a cohort exposed to, infected with or recovered from COVID-19 (not recorded which).

The DNA for the CDR3 is TGCGCCAGCAGCCACGGGGGGAAGACTGAAGCTTTCTTT. Amino acid sequence: CASSHGGKTEAFF. The genes are TRBV4-1 and TRBJ1-1; D may be TRBD1 (5 bases). This CDR3 is built from 13 residues. Per the germline V gene, CDR1 is MGHRA and CDR2 is YSYEKL. Trimming stripped 3 bases from V and 5 bases from J, with 10 bases between.